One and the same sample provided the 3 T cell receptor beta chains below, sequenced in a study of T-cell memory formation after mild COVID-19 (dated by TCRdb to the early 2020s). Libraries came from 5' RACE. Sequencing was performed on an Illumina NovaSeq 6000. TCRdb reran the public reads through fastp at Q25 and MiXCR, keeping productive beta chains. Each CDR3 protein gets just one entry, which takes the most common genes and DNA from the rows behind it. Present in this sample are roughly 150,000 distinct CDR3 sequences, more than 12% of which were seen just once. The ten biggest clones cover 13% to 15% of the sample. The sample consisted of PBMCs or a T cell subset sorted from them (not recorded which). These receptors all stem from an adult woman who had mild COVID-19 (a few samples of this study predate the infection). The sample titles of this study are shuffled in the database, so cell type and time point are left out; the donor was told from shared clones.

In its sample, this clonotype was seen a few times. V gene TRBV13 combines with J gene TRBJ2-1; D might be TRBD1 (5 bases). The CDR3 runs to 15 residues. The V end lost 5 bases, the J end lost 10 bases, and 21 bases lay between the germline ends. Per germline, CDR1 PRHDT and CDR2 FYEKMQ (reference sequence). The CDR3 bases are TGTGCCAGCAGCGCCTCTATACTCTCCCGACAGGAGCAGTTCTTC. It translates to CASSASILSRQEQFF.

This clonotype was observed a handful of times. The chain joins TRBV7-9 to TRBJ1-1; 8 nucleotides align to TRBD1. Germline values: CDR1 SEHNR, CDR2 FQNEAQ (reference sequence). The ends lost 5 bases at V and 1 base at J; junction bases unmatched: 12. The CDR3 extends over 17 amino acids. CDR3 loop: CASSPSRDRGPNTEAFF. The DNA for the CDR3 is TGTGCCAGCAGCCCCTCCCGAGACAGGGGCCCGAACACTGAAGCTTTCTTT.

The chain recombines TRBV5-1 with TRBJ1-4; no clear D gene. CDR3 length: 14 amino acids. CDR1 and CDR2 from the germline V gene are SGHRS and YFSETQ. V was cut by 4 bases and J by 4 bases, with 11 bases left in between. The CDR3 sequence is CASSLGRYNEKLFF. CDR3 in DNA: TGCGCCAGCAGCCTCGGACGGTATAATGAAAAACTGTTTTTT.